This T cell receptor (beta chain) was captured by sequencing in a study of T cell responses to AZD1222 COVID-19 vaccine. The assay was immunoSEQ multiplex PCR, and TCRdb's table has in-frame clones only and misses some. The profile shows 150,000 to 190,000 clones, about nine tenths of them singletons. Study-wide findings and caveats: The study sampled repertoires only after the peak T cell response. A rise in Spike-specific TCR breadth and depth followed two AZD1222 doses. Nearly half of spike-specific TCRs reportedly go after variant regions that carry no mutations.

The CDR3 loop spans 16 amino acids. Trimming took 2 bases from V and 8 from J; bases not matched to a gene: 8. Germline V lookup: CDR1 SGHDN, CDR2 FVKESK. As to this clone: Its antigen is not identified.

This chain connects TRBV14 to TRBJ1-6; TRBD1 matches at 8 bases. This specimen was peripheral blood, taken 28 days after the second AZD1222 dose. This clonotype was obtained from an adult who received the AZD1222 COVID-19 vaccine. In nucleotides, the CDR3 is TGTGCCAGCAGCCAACCGGGGACAGGTGGGGATTCACCCCTCCACTTT. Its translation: CASSQPGTGGDSPLHF.